The text below deals with one TCR beta chain. Deletions cut 4 bases from V and 3 bases from J, with 17 bases between. The V gene's germline CDR1 is SGHDT and CDR2 YYEEEE. This CDR3 is built from 16 residues. Treatment reported: oral pan-JAK inhibitor, 5-10 mg twice daily. cDNA serving as the sequencing template came from extracted, reverse transcribed RNA. Sequencing was performed with immunoSEQ multiplex PCR; in TCRdb, only in-frame clones are kept and a portion is missing. Here the sample spans around 270,000 clones, about three fifths being singletons. The sample comes from a study of CD8+ T cells in alopecia areata.

This clonotype originated in a human donor with alopecia areata. The chain combines TRBV5-6 with TRBJ1-5; possibly TRBD1 for D (6 bases). Sequencing was performed on CD4+ T cells sorted from blood, taken at week 24, from a patient treated with tofacitinib. Here the CDR3 DNA reads TGTGCCAGCAGCCTCTCAGGGGAGTACGACAATCAGCCCCAGCATTTT. It yields the protein CASSLSGEYDNQPQHF.